This TCR beta chain emerged from a study of T cell repertoires in cytomegalovirus infection. TCRdb independently ran MiXCR on the reads; one entry per CDR3 protein. The sample carries a few hundred thousand distinct CDR3 sequences, more than 8% recorded once. This clonotype was counted at least ten times. CDR1 and CDR2 (germline): DFQATT, SNEGSKA (reference sequence). Trimming took 3 bases from V and 0 from J; bases not matched to a gene: 4. The CDR3 sequence is 15 residues long. The origin of this receptor is a human donor in good health (CMV status not recorded). Some clones in this sample may be carry-over from other donors' samples. The gene calls are TRBV20-1 and TRBJ2-7, with TRBD2 matching 11 bases. Material for sequencing was PBMCs. This CDR3 reads CSARGLAVSSYEQYF. The CDR3 region has the DNA TGCAGTGCTAGGGGACTAGCGGTGAGCTCCTACGAGCAGTACTTC.